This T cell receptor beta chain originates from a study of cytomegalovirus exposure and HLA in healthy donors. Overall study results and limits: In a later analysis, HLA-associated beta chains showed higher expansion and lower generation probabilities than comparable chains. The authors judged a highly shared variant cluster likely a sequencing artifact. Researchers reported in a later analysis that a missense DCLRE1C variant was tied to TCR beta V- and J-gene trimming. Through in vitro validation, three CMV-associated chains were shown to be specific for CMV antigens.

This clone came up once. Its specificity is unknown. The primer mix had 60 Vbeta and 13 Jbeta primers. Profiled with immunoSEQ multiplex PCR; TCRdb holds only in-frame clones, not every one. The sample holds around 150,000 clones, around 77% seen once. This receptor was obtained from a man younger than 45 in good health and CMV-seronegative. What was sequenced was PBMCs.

The CDR3, as DNA: TGTGCCACCAGCAGGGGACAGAATCCCGGAGATGAAAAACTGTTTTTT. This codes for CATSRGQNPGDEKLFF. The chain uses TRBV15 and TRBJ1-4, with 7 bases fitting TRBD1. Trimming took 3 bases from V and 6 from J; bases not matched to a gene: 10. This CDR3 has 16 residues. Germline CDR1 LNHNV, CDR2 YYDKDF (reference sequence).